Listed below are T cell receptor beta chains from one sample, sequenced in a study of blood T cell repertoires in COVID-19. Assay: immunoSEQ multiplex PCR; the TCRdb copy retains only in-frame clones and omits some. The sample lists 97,000 or so clones; 70% to 85% were seen once. The sample comprised peripheral blood. The receptors here all came from a man between 65 and 85 years old with acute or convalescent COVID-19. Both conserved end residues are part of each CDR3.

V: TRBV7-2; J: TRBJ1-5; CDR3: CASSLITGLAQPQHF
V: TRBV9; J: TRBJ2-7; CDR3: CASSVEPGAYEQYF
V: TRBV28; J: TRBJ1-1; CDR3: CASSSGDSKAFF
V: TRBV28; J: TRBJ1-5; CDR3: CASSLIEGTQPQHF
V: TRBV11-2; J: TRBJ1-2; CDR3: CASSLYREGIYGYTF
V: TRBV19; J: TRBJ1-2; CDR3: CASSIDGRQGKGYTF
V: TRBV5-1; J: TRBJ2-3; CDR3: CASSRQGASTDTQYF
V: TRBV7-9; J: TRBJ2-1; CDR3: CASSLGADNEQFF
V: TRBV11-1; J: TRBJ1-1; CDR3: CASSLDMNTEAFF
V: TRBV21-1; J: TRBJ1-2; CDR3: CASSKDADRIYGYTF
V: TRBV9; J: TRBJ2-1; CDR3: CASSAGGQRYNEQFF
V: TRBV5-1; J: TRBJ2-1; CDR3: CASSRPSGSEEQFF
V: TRBV18; J: TRBJ1-1; CDR3: CASSPGGGRETEAFF
V: TRBV6-5; J: TRBJ2-5; CDR3: CASWGGPYTLETQYF
V: TRBV7-9; J: TRBJ2-3; CDR3: CASSRGQGADTDTQYF
V: TRBV30; J: TRBJ1-4; CDR3: CACNRFGTTNEKLFF
V: TRBV2; J: TRBJ1-3; CDR3: CASSERGAWGNTIYF
V: TRBV30; J: TRBJ2-5; CDR3: CAWSAYLAGAETQYF
V: TRBV4-1; J: TRBJ2-1; CDR3: CASSGGLAGGLRNPSSYNEQFF
V: TRBV5-1; J: TRBJ2-5; CDR3: CASSLDPLRPETQYF
V: TRBV9; J: TRBJ1-6; CDR3: CASSALNSPLHF
V: TRBV5-5; J: TRBJ2-7; CDR3: CASSSVTGYTYEQYF
V: TRBV18; J: TRBJ2-7; CDR3: CASSRQGVTYEQYF
V: TRBV7-2; J: TRBJ2-3; CDR3: CASSLASQGRTDTQYF
V: TRBV7-9; J: TRBJ1-3; CDR3: CASSRQRNSGNTIYF
V: TRBV7-2; J: TRBJ2-7; CDR3: CASSLELAGNYEQYF
V: TRBV30; J: TRBJ1-1; CDR3: CAWSVAGMNTEAFF
V: TRBV29-1; J: TRBJ2-2; CDR3: CSVDAGTHTGELFF
V: TRBV9; J: TRBJ1-3; CDR3: CASSPPGGNTIYF
V: TRBV7-8; J: TRBJ2-2; CDR3: CASSSAASANTGELFF
V: TRBV6-5; J: TRBJ1-2; CDR3: CASRTHAAGGYTF
V: TRBV6-5; J: TRBJ2-7; CDR3: CASRYSGVGEQYF
V: TRBV3-1/TRBV3-2; J: TRBJ2-5; CDR3: CASSQAGVPVYQETQYF
V: TRBV12-3/TRBV12-4; J: TRBJ1-1; CDR3: CASSLAGYTEAFF